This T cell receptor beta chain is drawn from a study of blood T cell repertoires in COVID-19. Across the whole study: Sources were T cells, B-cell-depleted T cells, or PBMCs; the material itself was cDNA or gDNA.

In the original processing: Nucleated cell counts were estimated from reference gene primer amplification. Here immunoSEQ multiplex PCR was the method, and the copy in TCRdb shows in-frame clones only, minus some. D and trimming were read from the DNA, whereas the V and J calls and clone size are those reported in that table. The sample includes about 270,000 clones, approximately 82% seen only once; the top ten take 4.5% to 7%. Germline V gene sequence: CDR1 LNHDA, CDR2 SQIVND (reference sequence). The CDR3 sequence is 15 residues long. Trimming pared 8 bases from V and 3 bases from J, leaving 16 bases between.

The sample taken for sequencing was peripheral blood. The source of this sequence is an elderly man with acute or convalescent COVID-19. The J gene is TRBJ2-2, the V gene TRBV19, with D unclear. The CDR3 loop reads CASGVAVRYTGELFF. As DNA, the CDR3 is TGTGCCAGTGGAGTGGCGGTGCGCTACACCGGGGAGCTGTTTTTT.